This T cell receptor (beta chain) was sequenced during a study of T-cell reconstitution after alpha-beta-depleted transplantation in children. The CDR3 spans 14 residues. CDR1 is ENHRY, CDR2 SYGVKD, per germline. The V segment lost 10 bases and the J segment 1 base; nucleotides outside the gene matches: 7. This clonotype occurred many times. Molecular barcoding with unique molecular identifiers was used for the TCRbeta library. TCRdb itself ran the PCR reads through MiXCR, one entry per CDR3 protein. Among some 490,000 distinct CDR3 sequences listed, around 12% were seen once. Sequencing was performed on PBMCs from the stem cell graft donor, taken from the stem cell graft. This receptor was obtained from a human donor who donated a stem cell graft to a child with combined immunodeficiency. This sequence joins TRBV10-3 and TRBJ2-3, with 8 bases identical to TRBD1. CDR3 bases: TGTGCCACCCAGCCGGGACAGGGCACAGATACGCAGTATTTT. Amino acids: CATQPGQGTDTQYF.